A selection of T cell receptor beta chains follows, all from one sample in a study of patients and donors after allogeneic stem cell transplantation. TCRdb used MiXCR to reprocess the RT-PCR reads, holding one entry per CDR3 protein. Here the sample spans 920,000 or so distinct CDR3 sequences, approximately 18% being singletons. Material for sequencing was blood, either unsorted or a sorted T cell fraction (not recorded which). The source is a human donor who was either an allogeneic HSCT recipient or a stem cell or donor lymphocyte infusion donor (not recorded which). It is not recorded whose cells these are; they may come from a transplant donor. The CDR3 runs from the conserved cysteine through the conserved F or W. Fields, in order: V gene, CDR3 length, CDR3 protein.

>TRBV27|14
CASSYDGGGTEAFF
>TRBV24-1|12
CATSDSSQPQHF
>TRBV29-1|13
CSVDKTGTTEASF
>TRBV20-1|17
CSARTSGGPHFLDTQYF
>TRBV20-1|15
CSASHFRGPAETQYF
>TRBV6-2/TRBV6-3|12
CASSFSGSEQYF
>TRBV7-2|15
CASSLIGHGNQPQHF
>TRBV18|17
CASSPRRQGFSGNTIYF
>TRBV7-3|17
CASSLTHSGQGSGELFF
>TRBV7-9|15
CASSLAYPGGTEAFF
>TRBV20-1|11
CSASISYEQYF
>TRBV5-1|14
CASSTGHGAGELFF
>TRBV6-5|16
CASSYRTSGYQETQYF
>TRBV10-3|15
CAIKVNKDRGYEQYF
>TRBV10-3|14
CATSPDRGLQPQHF
>TRBV9|15
CASSTRGDHSYEQYF
>TRBV7-2|12
CASSQGGSEQFF
>TRBV4-3|17
CASSQDRGTGVGTEAFF
>TRBV15|15
CATSRYAPSSYEQYF
>TRBV9|15
CASSPLAALGDTQYF
>TRBV19|15
CASSRAARGKYEQYF
>TRBV27|13
CASSSQGFVGYTF
>TRBV6-5|17
CASSYGPKQGNNSPLHF
>TRBV7-9|14
CASSLALINSPLHF
>TRBV6-2/TRBV6-3|14
CASSYSTSEVSKYF
>TRBV29-1|12
CSVLQGVETQYF
>TRBV20-1|13
CSATTGFPYEQYF
>TRBV12-3/TRBV12-4|13
CASSDTGSYEQYF
>TRBV6-5|12
CASTGGNSPLHF
>TRBV20-1|15
CSATWTRASNQPQHF
>TRBV6-2/TRBV6-3|16
CASSFTPGLAGEEQFF
>TRBV4-2|14
CASSIQGSGTEAFF
>TRBV2|15
CASSDGTGRNQPQHF
>TRBV6-2/TRBV6-3|12
CASRTSGETQYF
>TRBV11-3|15
CASSLAPPSYNEQFF
>TRBV12-3/TRBV12-4|15
CASSLFVRGNYGYTF
>TRBV12-3/TRBV12-4|15
CASSKDRGSNQPQHF
>TRBV6-1|13
CASRAPVNTEAFF
>TRBV14|19
CASSDTATRGLAGTYEQYF
>TRBV5-1|17
CASSSADREFLTDTQYF
>TRBV27|16
CASRMKGQGRPYEQYF
>TRBV7-9|15
CASSPPGGPNREQFF
>TRBV5-1|16
CASSLEMVLGSTEAFF
>TRBV4-1|15
CASSQVYLAMDEQYF
>TRBV20-1|15
CSAFPGGHYNSPLHF
>TRBV7-9|13
CASSSPGRNPLFF